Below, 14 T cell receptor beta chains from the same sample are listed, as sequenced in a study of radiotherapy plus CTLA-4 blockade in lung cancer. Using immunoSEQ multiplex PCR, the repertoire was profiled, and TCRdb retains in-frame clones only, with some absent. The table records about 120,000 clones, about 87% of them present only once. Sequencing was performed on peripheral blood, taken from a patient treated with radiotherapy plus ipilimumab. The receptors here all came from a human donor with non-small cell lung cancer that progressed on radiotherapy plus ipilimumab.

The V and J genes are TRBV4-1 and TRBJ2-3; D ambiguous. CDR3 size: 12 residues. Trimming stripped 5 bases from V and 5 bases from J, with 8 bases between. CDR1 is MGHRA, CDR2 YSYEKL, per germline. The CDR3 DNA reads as TGCGCCAGCAGCAAGGACCAAGATACGCAGTATTTT. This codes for CASSKDQDTQYF.

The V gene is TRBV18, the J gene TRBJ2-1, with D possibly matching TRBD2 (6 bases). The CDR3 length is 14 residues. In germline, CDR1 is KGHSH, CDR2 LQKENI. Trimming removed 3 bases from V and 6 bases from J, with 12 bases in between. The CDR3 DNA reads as TGTGCCAGCTCACCGAACACGCGGGGCAATGAGCAGTTCTTC. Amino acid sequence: CASSPNTRGNEQFF. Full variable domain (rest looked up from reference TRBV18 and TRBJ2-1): NAGVMQNPRHLVRRRGQEARLRCSPMKGHSHVYWYRQLPEEGLKFMVYLQKENIIDESGMPKERFSAEFPKEGPSILRIQQVVRGDSAAYFCASSPNTRGNEQFFGPGTRLTVL.

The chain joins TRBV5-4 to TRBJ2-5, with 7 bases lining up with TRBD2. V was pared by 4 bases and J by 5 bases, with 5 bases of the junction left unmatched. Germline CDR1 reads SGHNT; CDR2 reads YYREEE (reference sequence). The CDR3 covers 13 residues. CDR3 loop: CASSPDGGETQYF. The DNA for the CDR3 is TGTGCCAGCAGCCCAGACGGGGGGGAGACCCAGTACTTC.

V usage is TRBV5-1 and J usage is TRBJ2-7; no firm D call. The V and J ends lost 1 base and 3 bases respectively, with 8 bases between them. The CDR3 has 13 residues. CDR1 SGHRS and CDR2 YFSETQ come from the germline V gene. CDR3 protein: CASSLRVDYEQYF. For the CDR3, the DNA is TGCGCCAGCAGCTTGCGGGTAGACTACGAGCAGTACTTC.

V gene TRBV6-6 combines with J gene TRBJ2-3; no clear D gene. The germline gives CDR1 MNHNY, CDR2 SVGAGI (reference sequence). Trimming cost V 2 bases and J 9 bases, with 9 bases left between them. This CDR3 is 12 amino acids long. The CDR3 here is CASSYERRTQYF. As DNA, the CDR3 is TGTGCCAGCAGTTACGAGCGAAGGACGCAGTATTTT.

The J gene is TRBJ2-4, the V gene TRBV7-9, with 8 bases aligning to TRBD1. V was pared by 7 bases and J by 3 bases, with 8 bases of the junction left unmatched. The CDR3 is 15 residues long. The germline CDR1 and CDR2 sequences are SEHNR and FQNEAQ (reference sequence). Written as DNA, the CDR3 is TGTGCCAGCACCATGGACAGGGCCCTCAAAAACATTCAGTACTTC. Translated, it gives CASTMDRALKNIQYF. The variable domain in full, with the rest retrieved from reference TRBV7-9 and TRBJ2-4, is DTGVSQNPRHKITKRGQNVTFRCDPISEHNRLYWYRQTLGQGPEFLTYFQNEAQLEKSRLLSDRFSAERPKGSFSTLEIQRTEQGDSAMYLCASTMDRALKNIQYFGAGTRLSVL.

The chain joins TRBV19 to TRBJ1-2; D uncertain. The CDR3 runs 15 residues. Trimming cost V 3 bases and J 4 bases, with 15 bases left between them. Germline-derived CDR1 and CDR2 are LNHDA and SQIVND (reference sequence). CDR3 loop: CASSMNSVEGYGYTF. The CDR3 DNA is TGTGCCAGTAGTATGAATAGCGTGGAAGGCTATGGCTACACCTTC.

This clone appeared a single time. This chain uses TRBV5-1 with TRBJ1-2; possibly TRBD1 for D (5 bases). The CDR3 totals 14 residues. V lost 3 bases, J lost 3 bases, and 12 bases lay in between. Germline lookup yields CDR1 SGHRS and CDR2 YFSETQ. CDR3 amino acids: CASSSRRGDYGYTF. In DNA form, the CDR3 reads TGCGCCAGCAGCTCTAGGCGGGGGGACTATGGCTACACCTTC.

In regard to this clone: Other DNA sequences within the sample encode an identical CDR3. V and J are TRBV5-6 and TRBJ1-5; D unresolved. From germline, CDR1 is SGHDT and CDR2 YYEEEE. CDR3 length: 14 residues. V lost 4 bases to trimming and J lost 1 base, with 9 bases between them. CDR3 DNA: TGTGCCAGCAGCCTTGGGCCGAGCAATCAGCCCCAGCATTTT. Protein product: CASSLGPSNQPQHF.

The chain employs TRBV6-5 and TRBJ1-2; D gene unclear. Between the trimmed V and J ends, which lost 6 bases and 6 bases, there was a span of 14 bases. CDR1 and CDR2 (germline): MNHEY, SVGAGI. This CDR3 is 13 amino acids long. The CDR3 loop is CASRVSSGDGYTF. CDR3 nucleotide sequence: TGTGCCAGCAGGGTCTCGAGTGGGGATGGCTACACCTTC.

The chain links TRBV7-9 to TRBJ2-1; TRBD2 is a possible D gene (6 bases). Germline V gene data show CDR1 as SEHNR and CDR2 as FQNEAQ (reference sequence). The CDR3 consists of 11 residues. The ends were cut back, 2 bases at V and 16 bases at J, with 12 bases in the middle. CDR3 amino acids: CASSLREFLFF. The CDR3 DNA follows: TGTGCCAGCAGCTTACGGGAGTTTCTCTTCTTC.

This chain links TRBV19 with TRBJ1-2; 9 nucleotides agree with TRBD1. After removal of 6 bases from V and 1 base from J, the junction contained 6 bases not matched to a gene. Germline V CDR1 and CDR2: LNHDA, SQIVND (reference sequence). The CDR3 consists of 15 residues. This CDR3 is CASRPTGGFNYGYTF. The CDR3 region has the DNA TGTGCCAGTAGACCCACAGGGGGCTTTAACTATGGCTACACCTTC.

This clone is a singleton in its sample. The CDR3 coding sequence is TGCGCCAGCCAAACTCCGGGAGGCCCCTATGAGCAGTTCTTC. Translated, it gives CASQTPGGPYEQFF. The genes are TRBV5-1 and TRBJ2-1; 7 bases are shared with TRBD2. J was trimmed by 8 bases and V by 7 bases; bases with no gene match: 12. Germline CDR1 SGHRS, CDR2 YFSETQ. The CDR3 is made up of 14 amino acids. Combining the CDR3 with reference TRBV5-1 and TRBJ2-1 gives the whole variable domain KAGVTQTPRYLIKTRGQQVTLSCSPISGHRSVSWYQQTPGQGLQFLFEYFSETQRNKGNFPGRFSGRQFSNSRSEMNVSTLELGDSALYLCASQTPGGPYEQFFGPGTRLTVL.

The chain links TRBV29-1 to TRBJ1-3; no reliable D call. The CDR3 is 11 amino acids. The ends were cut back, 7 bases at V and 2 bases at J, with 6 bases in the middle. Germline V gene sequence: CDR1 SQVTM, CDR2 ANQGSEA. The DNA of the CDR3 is TGCAGCGCCAAAACTGGAAACACCATATATTTT. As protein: CSAKTGNTIYF.